These 27 T cell receptor beta chains came from one sample sequenced in a study of T cells in women clearing cervical HPV infection. Repertoires were generated with immunoSEQ multiplex PCR, while TCRdb's copy carries only in-frame clones and drops some. This sample contains some 30,000 clones. The sequenced sample was blood buffy coat. These receptors were taken from a woman between 18 and 70 years old with a cervical HPV16 infection that either progressed to CIN3+ or cleared (not recorded which).

Remarks on this clone: The read ends 3 residues early relative to the CDR3; the germline J gene fills the gap. The chain combines TRBV20-1 with TRBJ2-5; D is unresolved. The CDR3 sequence is 15 residues long. Looked up from germline, CDR1 is DFQATT and CDR2 is SNEGSKA (reference sequence). The CDR3: CSARTFLGDTDTQYF. The part of the CDR3 DNA that was read is TGCAGTGCTAGAACTTTCCTTGGAGACACAGATACC.

Points on this clone: The DNA ends 3 residues before the CDR3 does, and the rest of the CDR3 is filled in from the germline J gene. The J gene is TRBJ2-1, the V gene TRBV5-1; 9 nucleotides line up with TRBD2. Germline V gene sequence: CDR1 SGHRS, CDR2 YFSETQ. The CDR3 consists of 15 residues. V trimming: 1 base; J trimming: 5 bases; junction bases outside the gene matches: 4. The sequenced part of the CDR3 DNA is TGCGCCAGCAGCTTGATAGCGGGAGCCGACAATGAG. Translated, it gives CASSLIAGADNE. The full CDR3 is CASSLIAGADNEQFF.

Regarding this clone: Germline and junction disagree at one end, which may indicate a read error. The read falls 3 residues short of the CDR3 end, and the missing part is taken from the germline J gene. The chain links TRBV20-1 to TRBJ2-3; possibly TRBD1 or TRBD2 for D (6 bases each). CDR3 size: 16 residues. CDR1 DFQATT and CDR2 SNEGSKA come from the germline V gene (reference sequence). The CDR3 reads CSAREQPGGRGGSQYF. Incomplete CDR3 DNA: TGCAGTGCCAGAGAGCAACCGGGCGGCAGGGGAGGCTCG.

In the case of this clone: The read finishes 3 residues shy of the CDR3 end, and the germline J gene is used to complete it. V is TRBV12-3 or TRBV12-4 and J is TRBJ2-5; D is uncertain. V shed 6 bases and J shed 2 bases, with 10 bases lying between them. The CDR3 is 13 amino acids. The part of the CDR3 DNA that was read is TGTGCCAGCAGAGCTAGGTCACAAGAGACC. It yields the protein CASRARSQET. In full, the CDR3 reads CASRARSQETQYF.

In regard to this clone: The sequence runs out 3 residues before the end of the CDR3; the remainder is reconstructed from the germline J gene. This chain uses TRBV12-3 or TRBV12-4 with TRBJ1-5; possible D gene TRBD1, 6 bases. Between the trimmed V and J ends, which lost 1 base and 6 bases, there was a span of 10 bases. This CDR3 has 14 residues. The CDR3 here is CASSLDRVGQPQHF. The part of the CDR3 DNA that was read is TGTGCCAGCAGTTTAGACAGGGTCGGTCAGCCC.

A word on this clone: The read is 3 residues too short to cover the CDR3 end, so that end is filled in from the germline J gene. The sample contains more than one DNA sequence encoding this CDR3. The chain uses TRBV30 and TRBJ1-1; D remains unclear. Germline V CDR1 and CDR2: GTSNPN, SVGIG (reference sequence). The CDR3 contains 13 residues. V lost 3 bases to trimming and J lost 0 bases, with 8 bases between them. CDR3 residues: CAWSRSLNTEAFF. CDR3 bases read: TGTGCCTGGAGCCGAAGCTTGAACACTGAA.

Regarding this clone: Read data end 3 residues before the CDR3 end; the end is taken from the germline J gene. The chain combines TRBV19 with TRBJ1-2, with a possible D match to TRBD1 (5 bases). The germline gives CDR1 LNHDA, CDR2 SQIVND (reference sequence). The germline V and J ends were trimmed by 5 bases and 5 bases, with 12 bases remaining between them. The CDR3 runs 13 residues. The sequenced CDR3 bases are TGTGCCAGTAGTCCCCAGGGATTGTATGGC. Protein sequence: CASSPQGLYG. The whole CDR3 is CASSPQGLYGYTF. Filled out from reference TRBV19 and TRBJ1-2, the complete variable domain reads DGGITQSPKYLFRKEGQNVTLSCEQNLNHDAMYWYRQDPGQGLRLIYYSQIVNDFQKGDIAEGYSVSREKKESFPLTVTSAQKNPTAFYLCASSPQGLYGYTFGSGTRLTVV.

Worth noting for this clone: The observed sequence ends 3 residues before the CDR3 terminus, with the missing tail filled in from the germline J gene. The chain employs TRBV7-2 and TRBJ2-5; TRBD2 aligns across 8 bases. CDR1 is SGHTA, CDR2 FQGNSA, per germline. The CDR3 consists of 14 residues. After removal of 1 base from V and 5 bases from J, the junction contained 3 bases not matched to a gene. CDR3 bases read: TGTGCCAGCAGCTTAGAGACTAGCGATGAGACC. Residues: CASSLETSDET. The CDR3 reads in full as CASSLETSDETQYF.

As concerns this clone: The sequenced fragment ends 3 residues before the CDR3 boundary, so the rest is inferred from the germline J gene. The rearrangement joins TRBV19 to TRBJ2-2; a possible D gene is TRBD2 (6 bases). The CDR3 has 12 residues. Germline CDR1 and CDR2: LNHDA and SQIVND (reference sequence). The covered CDR3 bases are TGTGCCAGTATGGGGGGTGGTGAAAAG. Protein product: CASMGGGEK. The full-length CDR3 reads as CASMGGGEKLFF.

Turning to this clone: The sequenced fragment ends 3 residues before the CDR3 boundary, so the rest is inferred from the germline J gene. The chain couples TRBV19 to TRBJ2-1; TRBD1 matches at 9 bases. Germline CDR1 is LNHDA and CDR2 is SQIVND (reference sequence). The CDR3 loop spans 17 amino acids. The J segment lost 1 base and the V segment lost 6 bases, leaving 10 bases of the junction unmatched. CDR3 bases read: TGTGCCAGTAGCCATACCGGGACAGGGAGTTCCTACAATGAG. Its protein is CASSHTGTGSSYNE. The entire CDR3 protein reads CASSHTGTGSSYNEQFF. Full variable domain (missing parts from reference TRBV19 and TRBJ2-1): DGGITQSPKYLFRKEGQNVTLSCEQNLNHDAMYWYRQDPGQGLRLIYYSQIVNDFQKGDIAEGYSVSREKKESFPLTVTSAQKNPTAFYLCASSHTGTGSSYNEQFFGPGTRLTVL.

As to this clone: The read terminates 3 residues ahead of where the CDR3 ends, so the germline J gene completes it. The V gene is TRBV19, the J gene TRBJ2-3; D is possibly TRBD1 or TRBD2 (5 bases each). Germline lookup yields CDR1 LNHDA and CDR2 SQIVND (reference sequence). The CDR3 is 16 residues long. V lost 4 bases, J lost 1 base, and 15 bases lay in between. The CDR3 region is CASSNPQGAGTDTQYF. Incomplete CDR3 DNA: TGTGCCAGTAGTAACCCCCAGGGAGCCGGCACAGATACG.

Notes on this clone: The read stops 3 residues short of the end of the CDR3; the missing end is completed from the germline J gene. V is TRBV4-1 and J is TRBJ2-7, with 9 bases fitting TRBD1. This CDR3 region has 18 residues. Germline V gene sequence: CDR1 MGHRA, CDR2 YSYEKL. V shed 4 bases, J shed 3 bases, and the junction held 16 bases outside the gene matches. This CDR3 is CASSLLPAPGTGSYEQYF. The CDR3 DNA, read in part, is TGCGCCAGCAGCCTCCTACCCGCCCCCGGGACAGGGAGCTACGAG.

Worth noting for this clone: The CDR3 end falls 3 residues outside the read, so it is completed with the germline J gene. V and J are TRBV6-4 and TRBJ2-3; perhaps TRBD2 as D (6 bases). The ends were cut back, 8 bases at V and 2 bases at J, with 20 bases in the middle. Per germline, CDR1 MRHNA and CDR2 SNTAGT. CDR3 size: 16 residues. CDR3 bases read: TGTGCCAGCCCCGACCCCGCTGGAGGGCCCACAGATACG. It codes for CASPDPAGGPTDT. The whole CDR3 reads CASPDPAGGPTDTQYF.

As concerns this clone: Read coverage stops 3 residues before the CDR3 terminus; the germline J gene supplies the remainder. The chain employs TRBV12-5 and TRBJ2-1, with 10 bases aligning to TRBD2. V shed 5 bases, J shed 4 bases, and the junction held 2 bases outside the gene matches. This CDR3 comprises 14 residues. Germline V gene sequence: CDR1 LGHNT, CDR2 FRNRAP. CDR3 sequence reads: CASGQGLAYNEQFF. CDR3 DNA (partial): TGTGCTAGTGGTCAGGGACTAGCGTACAATGAG.

Worth noting for this clone: The read terminates 3 residues before the CDR3 end, so the remaining end is supplied by the germline J gene. V usage is TRBV7-8 and J usage is TRBJ1-2, with D hard to call. Trimming took 1 base from V and 7 from J, leaving 10 bases between them. The length of the CDR3 is 13 residues. Germline V gene lookup returns CDR1 SGHVS and CDR2 FQNEAQ. The CDR3 region is CASSLEQRRGYTF. The DNA read from the CDR3 is TGTGCCAGCAGCTTAGAACAGAGGCGTGGC.

CDR3 DNA, as far as it was read: TGCGCCAGCAGCAGGGACAGCCAGTACGAG. It codes for CASSRDSQYE. The full CDR3 protein reads CASSRDSQYEQYF. This rearrangement joins TRBV5-1 to TRBJ2-7, with TRBD1 matching over 7 bases. The read finishes 3 residues shy of the CDR3 end, and the germline J gene is used to complete it. In germline, CDR1 is SGHRS, CDR2 YFSETQ. The CDR3 contains 13 residues. Unmatched junction bases numbered 5, after V lost 4 bases and J lost 4 bases.

In the case of this clone: Read sequence stops 3 residues before the CDR3 end, and the germline J gene provides the missing end. The chain recombines TRBV20-1 with TRBJ2-5; a possible D gene is TRBD2 (6 bases). Germline V gene data show CDR1 as DFQATT and CDR2 as SNEGSKA (reference sequence). The CDR3 runs 15 residues. The V end lost 3 bases, the J end lost 3 bases, and 17 bases lay between the germline ends. This chain's CDR3 is CSASGGPGEEETQYF. The sequenced part of the CDR3 DNA is TGCAGTGCTAGCGGCGGTCCCGGGGAGGAAGAGACC.

Comment on this clone: Coverage ceases 3 residues before the CDR3 finishes, and the germline J gene fills in the end. This chain uses TRBV7-2 with TRBJ2-1; 7 positions agree with TRBD2. Trimming removed 3 bases from V and 6 bases from J; junction bases left unmatched: 2. The length of the CDR3 is 13 residues. Germline CDR1 and CDR2: SGHTA and FQGNSA. Partial CDR3 DNA: TGTGCCAGCAGCTTGCCGGGGGGCAATGAG. The encoded protein is CASSLPGGNE. The entire CDR3 sequence reads CASSLPGGNEQFF.

A note on this clone: The CDR3 extends 3 residues past the end of the read, so its final part is completed from the germline J gene. The rearrangement uses TRBV19 and TRBJ2-3; D might be TRBD1 (6 bases). This CDR3 region has 15 residues. Trimming removed 4 bases at V and 0 bases at J, with 11 bases between. The germline CDR1 and CDR2 sequences are LNHDA and SQIVND (reference sequence). This chain's CDR3 is CASSTYRVSTDTQYF. The part of the CDR3 DNA that was read is TGTGCCAGTAGTACCTACAGGGTTAGCACAGATACG.

Remarks on this clone: The read ends 3 residues shy of where the CDR3 ends; the end is completed using the germline J gene. This chain connects TRBV19 to TRBJ1-2; D is undetermined. V lost 5 bases and J 5 bases, leaving 18 bases between the germline ends. This CDR3 region has 15 residues. Germline assignment: CDR1 LNHDA and CDR2 SQIVND (reference sequence). The CDR3 DNA, read in part, is TGTGCCAGTAGTCCCTACTCCACAGTCCTATATGGC. Translation: CASSPYSTVLYG. The whole CDR3 region reads CASSPYSTVLYGYTF.

Remarks on this clone: The junction does not match germline at one end; this may be a read error. The read stops 3 residues short of the end of the CDR3; the missing end is completed from the germline J gene. This rearrangement joins TRBV5-1 to TRBJ1-6, with 7 bases identical to TRBD1. This CDR3 is 17 amino acids long. CDR1 and CDR2 (germline): SGHRS, YFSETQ. The chain's CDR3 is CASSLDFPGQPNSPLHF. Partial CDR3 DNA: TGCGCCAGCAGTTTGGACTTTCCGGGACAGCCTAATTCACCC.

With respect to this clone: From the germline J gene comes the end of the CDR3, since the read stops 3 residues before it. V and J are TRBV30 and TRBJ1-2, with TRBD1 matching 9 bases. CDR3 length equals 12 residues. Germline lookup yields CDR1 GTSNPN and CDR2 SVGIG (reference sequence). The CDR3: CAYSGTGRRYTF. Partial CDR3 DNA: TGTGCCTACTCCGGGACAGGGCGTCGG.

CDR3 amino acids: CASSIEGLANYGYTF. The sequenced CDR3 bases are TGTGCCAGTAGTATTGAGGGGCTAGCTAACTATGGC. The rearrangement links TRBV19 to TRBJ1-2, with D possibly being TRBD1 (5 bases). Coverage ceases 3 residues before the CDR3 finishes, and the germline J gene fills in the end. Germline lookup yields CDR1 LNHDA and CDR2 SQIVND (reference sequence). This CDR3 has 15 residues. Between the trimmed V and J ends, which lost 3 bases and 0 bases, there was a span of 11 bases.

Regarding this clone: The read ends 3 residues early relative to the CDR3; the germline J gene fills the gap. The chain couples TRBV20-1 to TRBJ2-7; a weak D match, TRBD2 (7 bases). CDR3 size: 14 residues. Germline CDR1 DFQATT, CDR2 SNEGSKA (reference sequence). The V gene lost 2 bases and the J gene lost 2 bases, with 13 bases spanning the gap. The sequenced part of the CDR3 DNA is TGCAGTGCTAGAAAAAAGGGGGGGCCCTACGAG. Translated: CSARKKGGPYE. The whole CDR3 sequence reads CSARKKGGPYEQYF.

Comments on this clone: The read gets to within 3 residues of the CDR3 end, and the germline J gene fills in the rest. This rearrangement joins TRBV19 to TRBJ1-1, with D possibly TRBD1 on 6 matching bases. CDR1 and CDR2 from the germline V gene are LNHDA and SQIVND (reference sequence). With 5 bases removed from V and 2 bases from J, the gap between germline ends came to 12 bases. This CDR3 is 14 amino acids long. The sequenced CDR3 bases are TGTGCCAGTAGTCTAGGACAGAGAAACACTGAA. Translation gives CASSLGQRNTE. The full CDR3 protein reads CASSLGQRNTEAFF.

A remark on this clone: The junction departs from germline at one end; a sequencing error may be responsible. The CDR3 end falls 3 residues outside the read, so it is completed with the germline J gene. The V call is TRBV4-2, the J call TRBJ2-5, with D unresolved. Germline CDR1 is LGHNA and CDR2 is YNFKEQ. There are 14 residues in the CDR3. The chain's CDR3 is CASSQKGYQETQYF. CDR3 DNA (partial): TGCGCCAGCAGCCAAAAGGGCTACCAAGAGACC.

For this clone: The sequence runs out 3 residues before the end of the CDR3; the remainder is reconstructed from the germline J gene. The rearrangement uses TRBV2 and TRBJ2-2; TRBD2 is a possible D gene (6 bases). Trimming left V 8 bases short and J 2 bases short, with 12 bases between. CDR3 size: 14 residues. Per germline, CDR1 SNHLY and CDR2 FYNNEI. The CDR3 here is CASRWGVNTGELFF. CDR3 DNA (partial): TGTGCCAGCCGTTGGGGGGTTAACACCGGGGAG.